The T cell receptor beta chain under discussion was sequenced for a study of OX40 agonist ivuxolimab in advanced cancers. The wider study: Prior anti-PD-1, anti-PD-L1 or anti-CTLA-4 therapy was allowed; less than 45% had some. Two cutaneous melanoma patients and one hepatocellular carcinoma patient, three in all, had partial responses.

CDR1 and CDR2 from the germline V gene are GTSNPN and SVGIG (reference sequence). V lost 0 bases and J 3 bases, leaving 6 bases between the germline ends. CDR3 length equals 12 residues. Here immunoSEQ multiplex PCR was the method, and the copy in TCRdb shows in-frame clones only, minus some. The sample comprises almost 65,000 clones, approximately 83% of which are singletons, and approximately 0.7% rests with the top ten. Comments on this clone: Other nucleotide sequences from this sample produce the same CDR3.

The specimen comprised CD4+ or CD8+ T cells sorted from blood, sampled in a trial of the OX40 agonist ivuxolimab. This receptor was identified in an adult with an advanced solid tumor such as melanoma, head and neck, liver or kidney cancer. This rearrangement joins TRBV30 to TRBJ2-7; the D gene is possibly TRBD2 (6 bases). The CDR3 sequence is CAWSVGGYEQYF. Here the CDR3 DNA reads TGTGCCTGGAGTGTCGGGGGCTACGAGCAGTACTTC.